Sequencing of this T cell receptor (beta chain) was carried out in a study of cytomegalovirus exposure and HLA in healthy donors. Findings and limits, study-wide: The productive fraction for most TCR beta V segments was about 87% or about 30% in an earlier analysis.

The CDR3 covers 16 residues. Those who donated were healthy bone marrow donors. Details on this clone: Its target is not known.

The PCR had 60 Vbeta and 13 Jbeta primers. The method was immunoSEQ multiplex PCR; TCRdb's version includes in-frame clones alone and lacks a portion of them. The sample contains some 90,000 clones, 81% of which appear only once. The sequencing sample was made of PBMCs. This clonotype was obtained from a woman aged 70-85 years in good health and CMV-seropositive. The chain has TRBV21-1 and TRBJ2-2; the table's D call of TRBD1 was not tested on the DNA. TRBV21-1 is a pseudogene. For the CDR3, the DNA is TGTGCCAGCAGCAAATTTCGACAGATGAACACCGGGGAGCTGTTTTTT. It specifies CASSKFRQMNTGELFF.